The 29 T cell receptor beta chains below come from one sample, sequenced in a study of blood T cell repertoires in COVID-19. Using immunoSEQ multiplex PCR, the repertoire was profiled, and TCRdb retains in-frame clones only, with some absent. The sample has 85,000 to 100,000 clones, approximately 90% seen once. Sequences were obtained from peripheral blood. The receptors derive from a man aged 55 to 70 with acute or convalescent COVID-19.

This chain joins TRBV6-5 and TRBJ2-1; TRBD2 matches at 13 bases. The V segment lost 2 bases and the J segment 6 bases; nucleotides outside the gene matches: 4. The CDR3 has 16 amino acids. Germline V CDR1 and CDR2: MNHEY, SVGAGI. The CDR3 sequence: CASSYIGLAGANEQFF. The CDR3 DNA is TGTGCCAGCAGTTACATCGGACTAGCGGGGGCCAATGAGCAGTTCTTC.

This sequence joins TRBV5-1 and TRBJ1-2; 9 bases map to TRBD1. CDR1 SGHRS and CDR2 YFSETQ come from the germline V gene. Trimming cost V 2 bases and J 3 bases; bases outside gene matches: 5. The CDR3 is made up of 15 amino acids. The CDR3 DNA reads TGCGCCAGCAGCTTCTGGGACAGGGCAGACTATGGCTACACCTTC. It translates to CASSFWDRADYGYTF.

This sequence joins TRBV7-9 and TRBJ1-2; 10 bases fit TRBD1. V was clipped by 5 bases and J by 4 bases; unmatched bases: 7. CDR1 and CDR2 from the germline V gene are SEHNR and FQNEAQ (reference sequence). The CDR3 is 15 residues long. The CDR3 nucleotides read TGTGCCAGCAGCATCGACAGGGGGCGACCCTATGGCTACACCTTC. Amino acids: CASSIDRGRPYGYTF.

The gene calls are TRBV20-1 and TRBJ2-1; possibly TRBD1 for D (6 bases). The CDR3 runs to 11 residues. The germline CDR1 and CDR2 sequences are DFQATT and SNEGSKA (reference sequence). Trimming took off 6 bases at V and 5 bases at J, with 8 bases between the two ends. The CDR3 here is CSAGTNNEQFF. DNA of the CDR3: TGCAGTGCCGGGACAAACAATGAGCAGTTCTTC.

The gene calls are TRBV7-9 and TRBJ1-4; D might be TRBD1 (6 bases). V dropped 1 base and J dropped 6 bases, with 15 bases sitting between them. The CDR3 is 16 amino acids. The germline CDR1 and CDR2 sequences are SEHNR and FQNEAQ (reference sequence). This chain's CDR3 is CASSLGRGRGDEKLFF. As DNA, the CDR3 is TGTGCCAGCAGCTTAGGAAGAGGCAGGGGTGATGAAAAACTGTTTTTT. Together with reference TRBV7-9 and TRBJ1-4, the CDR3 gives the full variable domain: DTGVSQNPRHKITKRGQNVTFRCDPISEHNRLYWYRQTLGQGPEFLTYFQNEAQLEKSRLLSDRFSAERPKGSFSTLEIQRTEQGDSAMYLCASSLGRGRGDEKLFFGSGTQLSVL.

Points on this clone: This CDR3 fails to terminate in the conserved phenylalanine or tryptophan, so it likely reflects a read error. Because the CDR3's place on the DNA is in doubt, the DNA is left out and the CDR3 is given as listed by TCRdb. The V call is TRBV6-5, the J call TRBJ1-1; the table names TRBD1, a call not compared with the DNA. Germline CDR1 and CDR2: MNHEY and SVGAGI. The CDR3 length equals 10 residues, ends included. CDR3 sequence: CASSYSTRLG.

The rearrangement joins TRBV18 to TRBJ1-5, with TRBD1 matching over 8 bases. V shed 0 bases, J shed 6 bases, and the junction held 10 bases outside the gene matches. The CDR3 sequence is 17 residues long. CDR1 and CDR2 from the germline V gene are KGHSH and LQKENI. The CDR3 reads CASSPPGQGAGGQPQHF. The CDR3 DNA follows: TGTGCCAGCTCACCACCGGGGCAGGGGGCTGGCGGTCAGCCCCAGCATTTT. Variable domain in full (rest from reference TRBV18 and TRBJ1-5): NAGVMQNPRHLVRRRGQEARLRCSPMKGHSHVYWYRQLPEEGLKFMVYLQKENIIDESGMPKERFSAEFPKEGPSILRIQQVVRGDSAAYFCASSPPGQGAGGQPQHFGDGTRLSIL.

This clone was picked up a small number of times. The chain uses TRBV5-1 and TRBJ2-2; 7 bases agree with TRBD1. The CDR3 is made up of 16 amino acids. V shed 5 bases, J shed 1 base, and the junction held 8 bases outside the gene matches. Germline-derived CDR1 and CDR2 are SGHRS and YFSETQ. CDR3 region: CASRPAGTVNTGELFF. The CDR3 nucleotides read TGCGCCAGCAGGCCGGCCGGGACAGTGAACACCGGGGAGCTGTTTTTT.

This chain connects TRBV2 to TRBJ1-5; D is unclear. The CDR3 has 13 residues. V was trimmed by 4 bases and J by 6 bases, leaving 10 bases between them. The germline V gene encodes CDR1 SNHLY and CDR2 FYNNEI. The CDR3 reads CASSGEPVQPQHF. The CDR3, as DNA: TGTGCCAGCAGTGGCGAGCCGGTTCAGCCCCAGCATTTT. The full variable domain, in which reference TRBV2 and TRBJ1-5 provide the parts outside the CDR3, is EPEVTQTPSHQVTQMGQEVILRCVPISNHLYFYWYRQILGQKVEFLVSFYNNEISEKSEIFDDQFSVERPDGSNFTLKIRSTKLEDSAMYFCASSGEPVQPQHFGDGTRLSIL.

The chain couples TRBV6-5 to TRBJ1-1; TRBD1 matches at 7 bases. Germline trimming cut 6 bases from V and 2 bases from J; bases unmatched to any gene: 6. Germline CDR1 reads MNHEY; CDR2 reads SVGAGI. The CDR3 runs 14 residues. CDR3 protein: CASRDRPENTEAFF. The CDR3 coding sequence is TGTGCCAGCAGGGACAGGCCGGAAAACACTGAAGCTTTCTTT.

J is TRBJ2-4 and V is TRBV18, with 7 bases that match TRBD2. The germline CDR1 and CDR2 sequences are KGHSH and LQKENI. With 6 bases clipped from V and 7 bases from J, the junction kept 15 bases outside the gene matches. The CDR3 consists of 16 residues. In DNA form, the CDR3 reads TGTGCCAGCTCCCTACTCGCACGGGCCGGGAGGAACATTCAGTACTTC. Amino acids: CASSLLARAGRNIQYF.

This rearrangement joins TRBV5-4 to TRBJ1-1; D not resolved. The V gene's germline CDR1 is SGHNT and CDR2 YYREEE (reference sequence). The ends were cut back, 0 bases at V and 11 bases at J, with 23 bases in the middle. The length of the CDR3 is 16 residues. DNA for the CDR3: TGTGCCAGCAGCTTGGGTTTGCGGTCCGTAAGAGGTTCGGCTTTCTTT. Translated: CASSLGLRSVRGSAFF.

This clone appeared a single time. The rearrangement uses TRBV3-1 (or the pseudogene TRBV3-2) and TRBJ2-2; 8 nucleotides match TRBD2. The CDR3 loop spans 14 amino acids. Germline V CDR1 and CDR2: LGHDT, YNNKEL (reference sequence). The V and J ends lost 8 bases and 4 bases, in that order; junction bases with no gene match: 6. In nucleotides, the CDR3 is TGTGCCAGCTTGGCACGGGGGGGCACCGGGGAGCTGTTTTTT. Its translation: CASLARGGTGELFF.

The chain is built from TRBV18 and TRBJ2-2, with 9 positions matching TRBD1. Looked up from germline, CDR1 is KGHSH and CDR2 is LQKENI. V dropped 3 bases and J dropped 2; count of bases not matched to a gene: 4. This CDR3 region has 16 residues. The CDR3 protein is CASSPRTGVNTGELFF. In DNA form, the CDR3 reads TGTGCCAGCTCACCGCGGACAGGGGTTAACACCGGGGAGCTGTTTTTT.

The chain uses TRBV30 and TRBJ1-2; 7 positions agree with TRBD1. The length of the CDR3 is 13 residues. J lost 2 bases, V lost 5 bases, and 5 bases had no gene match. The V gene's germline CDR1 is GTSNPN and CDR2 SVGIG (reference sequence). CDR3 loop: CAWSRDRNYGYTF. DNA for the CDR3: TGTGCCTGGTCGCGGGACAGAAACTATGGCTACACCTTC.

CDR3 bases: TGCGCCAGCAGCCAAGAGGTTGAGAGAAGAGCTTTCTTT. Translating gives CASSQEVERRAFF. The chain has TRBV4-1 and TRBJ1-1; D not certain. Germline assignment: CDR1 MGHRA and CDR2 YSYEKL. Trimming took 0 bases from V and 10 from J, leaving 12 bases between them. The CDR3 contains 13 residues.

CDR3 loop: CASRQTGLAGGREQYF. The CDR3 DNA is TGCGCCAGCAGACAAACCGGACTAGCGGGGGGGCGAGAGCAGTACTTC. The rearrangement uses TRBV5-1 and TRBJ2-7; 15 nucleotides line up with TRBD2. Germline CDR1 is SGHRS and CDR2 is YFSETQ. The CDR3 covers 16 residues. Trimming at V came to 5 bases and at J to 7 bases, leaving 10 bases not matched to a gene.

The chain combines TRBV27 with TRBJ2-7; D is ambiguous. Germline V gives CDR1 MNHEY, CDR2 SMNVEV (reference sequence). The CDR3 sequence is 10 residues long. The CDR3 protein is CAPPAYEQYV. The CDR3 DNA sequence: TGTGCTCCGCCAGCCTACGAGCAGTACGTC.

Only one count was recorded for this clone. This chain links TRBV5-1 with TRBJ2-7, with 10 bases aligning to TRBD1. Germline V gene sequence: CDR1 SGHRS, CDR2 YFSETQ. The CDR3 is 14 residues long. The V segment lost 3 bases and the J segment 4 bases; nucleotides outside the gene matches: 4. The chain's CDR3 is CASSSTGQGYEQYF. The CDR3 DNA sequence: TGCGCCAGCAGCTCCACGGGACAGGGGTACGAGCAGTACTTC.

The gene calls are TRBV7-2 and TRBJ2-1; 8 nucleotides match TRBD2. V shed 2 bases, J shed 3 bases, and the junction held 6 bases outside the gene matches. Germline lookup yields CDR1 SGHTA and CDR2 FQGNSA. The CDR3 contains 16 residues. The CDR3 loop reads CASSLLGAGGYNEQFF. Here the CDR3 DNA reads TGTGCCAGCAGCTTATTAGGGGCGGGGGGCTACAATGAGCAGTTCTTC. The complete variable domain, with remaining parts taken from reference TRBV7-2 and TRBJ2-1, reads GAGVSQSPSNKVTEKGKDVELRCDPISGHTALYWYRQSLGQGLEFLIYFQGNSAPDKSGLPSDRFSAERTGGSVSTLTIQRTQQEDSAVYLCASSLLGAGGYNEQFFGPGTRLTVL.

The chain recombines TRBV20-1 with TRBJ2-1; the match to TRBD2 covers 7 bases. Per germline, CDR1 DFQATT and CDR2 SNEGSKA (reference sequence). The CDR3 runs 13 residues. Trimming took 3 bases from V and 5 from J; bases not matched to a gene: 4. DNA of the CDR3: TGCAGTGCTAGTCAGCGGGGCGACAATGAGCAGTTCTTC. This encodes CSASQRGDNEQFF.

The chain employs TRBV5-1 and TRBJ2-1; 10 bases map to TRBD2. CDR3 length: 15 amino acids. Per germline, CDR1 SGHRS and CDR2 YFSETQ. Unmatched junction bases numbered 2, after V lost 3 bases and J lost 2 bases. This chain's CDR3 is CASSSGTSAYNEQFF. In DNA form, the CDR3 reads TGCGCCAGCAGCTCTGGGACTAGCGCCTACAATGAGCAGTTCTTC.

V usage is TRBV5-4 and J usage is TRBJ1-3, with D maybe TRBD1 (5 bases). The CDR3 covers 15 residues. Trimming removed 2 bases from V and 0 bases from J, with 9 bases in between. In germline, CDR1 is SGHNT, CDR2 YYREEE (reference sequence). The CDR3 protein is CASSFDRSSGNTIYF. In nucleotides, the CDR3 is TGTGCCAGCAGCTTCGACAGAAGCTCTGGAAACACCATATATTTT.

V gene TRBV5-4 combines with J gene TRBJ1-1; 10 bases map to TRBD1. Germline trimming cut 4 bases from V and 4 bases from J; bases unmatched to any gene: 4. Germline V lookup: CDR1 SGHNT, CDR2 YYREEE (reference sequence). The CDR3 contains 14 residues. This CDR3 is CASSKGQGFTEAFF. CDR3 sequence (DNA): TGTGCCAGCAGCAAGGGACAGGGGTTCACTGAAGCTTTCTTT.

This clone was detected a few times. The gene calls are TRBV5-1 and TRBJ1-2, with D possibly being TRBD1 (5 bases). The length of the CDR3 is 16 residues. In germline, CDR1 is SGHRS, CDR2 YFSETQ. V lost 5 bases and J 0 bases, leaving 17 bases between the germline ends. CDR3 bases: TGCGCCAGCAGTAACTTCGGACAACCTACTAACTATGGCTACACCTTC. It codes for CASSNFGQPTNYGYTF.

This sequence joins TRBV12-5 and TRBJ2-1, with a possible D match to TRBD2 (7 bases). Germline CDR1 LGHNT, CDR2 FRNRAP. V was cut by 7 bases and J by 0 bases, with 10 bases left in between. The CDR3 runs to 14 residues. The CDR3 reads CASVRGASYNEQFF. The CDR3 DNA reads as TGTGCTAGTGTCCGGGGGGCCTCCTACAATGAGCAGTTCTTC.

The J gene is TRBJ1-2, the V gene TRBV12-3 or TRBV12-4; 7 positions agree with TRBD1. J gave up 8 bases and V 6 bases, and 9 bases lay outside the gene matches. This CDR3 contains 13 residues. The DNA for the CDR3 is TGTGCCAGCAGACTCGGACAGGTTCCAGGCTACACCTTC. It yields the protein CASRLGQVPGYTF.

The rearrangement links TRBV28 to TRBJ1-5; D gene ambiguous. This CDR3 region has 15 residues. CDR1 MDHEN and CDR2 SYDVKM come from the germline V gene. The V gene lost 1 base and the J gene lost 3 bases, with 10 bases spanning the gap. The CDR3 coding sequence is TGTGCCAGCAGTTTATCATCCGGGTACAATCAGCCCCAGCATTTT. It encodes CASSLSSGYNQPQHF. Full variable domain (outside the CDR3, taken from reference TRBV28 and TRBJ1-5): DVKVTQSSRYLVKRTGEKVFLECVQDMDHENMFWYRQDPGLGLRLIYFSYDVKMKEKGDIPEGYSVSREKKERFSLILESASTNQTSMYLCASSLSSGYNQPQHFGDGTRLSIL.

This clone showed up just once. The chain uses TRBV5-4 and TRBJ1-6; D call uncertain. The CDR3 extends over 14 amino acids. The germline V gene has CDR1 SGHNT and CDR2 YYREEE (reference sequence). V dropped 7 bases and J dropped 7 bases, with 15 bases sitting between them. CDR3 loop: CASHSPDMNSPLHF. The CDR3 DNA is TGTGCCAGCCACTCGCCCGACATGAATTCACCCCTCCACTTT.